What follows are 18 T cell receptor beta chains derived from one specimen sequenced in a study of blood T cells in healthy people across ages. A second PCR, run for 7 to 11 cycles, used a sample-barcoded 5' primer plus a J-beta primer mix. TCRdb re-called the 5' RACE reads with MiXCR, one entry per CDR3 protein. The sample records 800,000 to 950,000 distinct CDR3 sequences, about 27% being singletons. These sequences were also reported in another study, on T cells of mothers and their children.

The sample consisted of blood. These receptors were obtained from a woman in her 40s in good health.

The V and J genes are TRBV29-1 and TRBJ1-5; D is uncertain. The CDR3 totals 12 residues. Trimming shortened V by 7 bases and J by 0 bases, and 7 bases separated the two germline ends. Germline V CDR1 and CDR2: SQVTM, ANQGSEA. Here the CDR3 reads CSGADSNQPQHF. CDR3 DNA sequence: TGCAGCGGCGCGGATAGCAATCAGCCCCAGCATTTT.

This chain uses TRBV7-7 with TRBJ2-1, with 10 bases identical to TRBD2. CDR1 is SSHAT, CDR2 FNYEAQ, per germline (reference sequence). V trimming: 4 bases; J trimming: 8 bases; junction bases outside the gene matches: 5. The CDR3 is 14 amino acids. The CDR3 loop is CASSSSSGSDEQFF. CDR3 DNA sequence: TGTGCCAGCAGCTCCTCTAGCGGGAGCGATGAGCAGTTCTTC.

The chain employs TRBV12-3 or TRBV12-4 and TRBJ1-5; D may be TRBD1 (6 bases). The CDR3 runs to 15 residues. V was shortened by 5 bases and J by 3 bases, with 14 bases between the two germline ends. The chain's CDR3 is CASSPSGGANQPQHF. The CDR3 DNA reads TGTGCCAGCAGTCCCTCGGGGGGGGCCAATCAGCCCCAGCATTTT.

The J gene is TRBJ2-7, the V gene TRBV29-1; D gene unclear. Trimming took 7 bases from V and 1 from J, leaving 29 bases between them. The germline V gene encodes CDR1 SQVTM and CDR2 ANQGSEA. The CDR3 sequence is 18 residues long. CDR3: CSDDGVSGLALPSYEQYF. The DNA for the CDR3 is TGCAGCGACGATGGGGTGTCAGGCTTAGCCTTACCGTCCTACGAGCAGTACTTC.

In this sample, this clonotype turned up many times. The chain combines TRBV6-2 or TRBV6-3 with TRBJ2-1; TRBD2 is a possible D gene (5 bases). CDR1 MNHEY and CDR2 SVGEGT come from the germline V gene. The CDR3 is made up of 12 amino acids. Trimming pared 5 bases from V and 9 bases from J, leaving 11 bases between. CDR3 DNA sequence: TGTGCCAGCAGTGTCGGGGTTGGTGAGCAGTTCTTC. The encoded protein is CASSVGVGEQFF.

The chain combines TRBV7-2 with TRBJ1-1; 9 nucleotides agree with TRBD1. In germline, CDR1 is SGHTA, CDR2 FQGNSA. V trimming: 5 bases; J trimming: 4 bases; junction bases outside the gene matches: 5. The length of the CDR3 is 14 residues. The CDR3 DNA is TGTGCCAGCAGCACGAGGGACAGGGCCACTGAAGCTTTCTTT. Its protein is CASSTRDRATEAFF.

This clonotype has more than one count but fewer than ten. The CDR3 protein is CATPLSSYNEQFF. The DNA for the CDR3 is TGTGCCACCCCGTTGAGCTCCTACAATGAGCAGTTCTTC. The rearrangement joins TRBV24-1 to TRBJ2-1; D is uncertain. The germline V and J ends were trimmed by 9 bases and 0 bases, with 8 bases remaining between them. CDR3 length: 13 residues. The germline CDR1 and CDR2 sequences are KGHDR and SFDVKD.

The chain couples TRBV6-2 or TRBV6-3 to TRBJ1-2, with D possibly TRBD1 on 6 matching bases. This CDR3 has 14 amino acids. Germline CDR1 is MNHEY and CDR2 is SVGEGT. V lost 6 bases and J 10 bases, leaving 21 bases between the germline ends. CDR3 nucleotides: TGTGCCAGCAGAGAGGGACAATCCTTCCGTGACTACACCTTC. It codes for CASREGQSFRDYTF.

This chain connects TRBV20-1 to TRBJ1-2; no definite D call. V gave up 3 bases and J gave up 4 bases, with 18 bases separating them. Germline V gives CDR1 DFQATT, CDR2 SNEGSKA (reference sequence). There are 15 residues in the CDR3. As DNA, the CDR3 is TGCAGTGCTAGCGTTCCCCAGAAATCACCCTATGGCTACACCTTC. It yields the protein CSASVPQKSPYGYTF.

The chain uses TRBV2 and TRBJ1-6, with 7 bases identical to TRBD1. From germline, CDR1 is SNHLY and CDR2 FYNNEI. This CDR3 is built from 15 residues. Trimming removed 5 bases from V and 15 bases from J; junction bases left unmatched: 16. The CDR3, as DNA: TGTGCCAGCAGTCGGGAACAGGGGCCCCGATCTCGCCTCCACTTT. Protein product: CASSREQGPRSRLHF.

The chain is built from TRBV29-1 and TRBJ2-7, with 11 bases aligning to TRBD2. The CDR3 runs to 13 residues. Germline assignment: CDR1 SQVTM and CDR2 ANQGSEA. V lost 6 bases, J lost 6 bases, and 7 bases stayed unmatched. The chain's CDR3 is CSVPGTSGIEQYF. The CDR3 DNA is TGCAGCGTGCCCGGGACTAGCGGTATCGAGCAGTACTTC.

This chain's CDR3 is CASSSGRSVYNEQFF. CDR3 in DNA: TGTGCCAGCAGCTCGGGGCGGAGTGTCTACAATGAGCAGTTCTTC. J is TRBJ2-1 and V is TRBV11-2; D possibly matches TRBD1 or TRBD2 (5 bases each). This CDR3 contains 15 residues. Germline lookup yields CDR1 SGHAT and CDR2 FQNNGV. The V and J ends lost 4 bases and 3 bases respectively, with 13 bases between them.

This chain uses TRBV6-2 or TRBV6-3 with TRBJ2-5, with D tentatively TRBD1 (5 bases). Trimming cost V 3 bases and J 4 bases, with 18 bases left between them. This CDR3 contains 16 residues. Per germline, CDR1 MNHEY and CDR2 SVGEGT. The CDR3 nucleotides read TGTGCCAGCAGTTATCAGGGTAGCCGGTCGGGAGAGACCCAGTACTTC. Translated: CASSYQGSRSGETQYF.

Remarks on this clonotype: This may come from a read error, since a much larger clone is one base off. V is TRBV29-1 and J is TRBJ2-7; no firm D call. The CDR3 covers 12 residues. Germline V gives CDR1 SQVTM, CDR2 ANQGSEA. Here the CDR3 DNA reads TGCAGCGGTGAAGATCAGGATTACGAGCAGTACTTC. This codes for CSGEDQDYEQYF.

This clonotype was seen at least ten times. The chain uses TRBV5-4 and TRBJ2-3; TRBD2 matches at 11 bases. J was trimmed by 1 base and V by 4 bases; bases with no gene match: 5. Per germline, CDR1 SGHNT and CDR2 YYREEE (reference sequence). CDR3 length equals 16 residues. The CDR3: CASSTIAGGRTDTQYF. The DNA for the CDR3 is TGTGCCAGCAGCACGATAGCGGGGGGGCGCACAGATACGCAGTATTTT.

This clonotype appeared a few times. The chain is built from TRBV20-1 and TRBJ1-1; possibly TRBD1 for D (6 bases). The CDR3 loop spans 14 amino acids. CDR1 and CDR2 from the germline V gene are DFQATT and SNEGSKA (reference sequence). The ends were cut back, 4 bases at V and 4 bases at J, with 16 bases in the middle. CDR3 bases: TGCAGTGCTATTACAACAGGGTCGGGCACTGAAGCTTTCTTT. Its protein product is CSAITTGSGTEAFF.

The chain combines TRBV3-1 with TRBJ1-2, with 9 positions matching TRBD1. Per the germline V gene, CDR1 is LGHDT and CDR2 is YNNKEL (reference sequence). With 0 bases clipped from V and 8 bases from J, the junction kept 7 bases outside the gene matches. The CDR3 has 15 amino acids. The CDR3 DNA reads as TGTGCCAGCAGCCAAGATCTCACAGGGGGCAGGGGCTACACCTTC. Its translation is CASSQDLTGGRGYTF. The whole variable domain, filled in from reference TRBV3-1 and TRBJ1-2, reads DTAVSQTPKYLVTQMGNDKSIKCEQNLGHDTMYWYKQDSKKFLKIMFSYNNKELIINETVPNRFSPKSPDKAHLNLHINSLELGDSAVYFCASSQDLTGGRGYTFGSGTRLTVV.

This clonotype has just a few counts. The chain carries TRBV7-2 and TRBJ1-2; D possibly corresponds to TRBD1 (6 bases). This CDR3 is 15 amino acids long. Germline-derived CDR1 and CDR2 are SGHTA and FQGNSA. The germline V and J ends were trimmed by 5 bases and 0 bases, with 13 bases remaining between them. The CDR3 loop reads CTSSANRAANYGYTF. CDR3 DNA sequence: TGTACCAGCAGCGCCAACAGGGCCGCTAACTATGGCTACACCTTC.